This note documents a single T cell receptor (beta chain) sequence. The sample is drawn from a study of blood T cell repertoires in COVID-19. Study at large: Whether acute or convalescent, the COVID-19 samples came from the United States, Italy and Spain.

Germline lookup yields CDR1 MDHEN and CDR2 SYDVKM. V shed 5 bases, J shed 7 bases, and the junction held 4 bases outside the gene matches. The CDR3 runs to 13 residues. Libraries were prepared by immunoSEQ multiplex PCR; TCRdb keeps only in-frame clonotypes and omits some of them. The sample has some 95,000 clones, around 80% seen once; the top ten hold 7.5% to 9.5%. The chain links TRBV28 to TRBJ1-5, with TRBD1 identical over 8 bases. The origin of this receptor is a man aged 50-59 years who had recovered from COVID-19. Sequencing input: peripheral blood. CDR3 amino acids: CASSPDRAQPQHF. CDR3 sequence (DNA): TGTGCCAGCAGTCCGGACAGGGCCCAGCCCCAGCATTTT.